The table lists the clone carrying this TCR beta chain with a few counts. The entry originates in a study of early T cells in non-severe SARS-CoV-2 infection. V lost 8 bases and J lost 3; bases outside the gene matches: 10. The CDR3 is made up of 15 amino acids. TCRdb re-derived calls from the 5' RACE reads in MiXCR, one entry per CDR3 protein. The sample gives tens of thousands of distinct CDR3 sequences, about 11% of which show up once; roughly 3% is in the top ten. The specimen comprised whole blood, sampled at baseline. The chain uses TRBV12-3 or TRBV12-4 and TRBJ2-7; TRBD2 agrees at 10 bases. This clonotype originated in an adult who was a healthcare worker with PCR-confirmed SARS-CoV-2 infection or an uninfected control (not recorded which). The CDR3 loop reads CASGPLAGAIYEQYF. The CDR3 DNA follows: TGTGCCAGCGGACCTCTAGCGGGGGCCATCTACGAGCAGTACTTC.